This TCR beta chain was sequenced for a study of molecular identifiers for immune sequencing clone quantification. Study at large: Replicate RNA came from roughly 20,000 or 100,000 naive CD8 cells and was split five ways, and four parts were sequenced.

Looked up from germline, CDR1 is WSHSY and CDR2 is SAAADI. The CDR3 consists of 17 residues. The ends were cut back, 4 bases at V and 4 bases at J, with 21 bases in the middle. MiXCR, applied by TCRdb to the PCR reads, yields one record per CDR3 protein. This table holds about 500,000 distinct CDR3 sequences, around 23% found once. The chain uses TRBV10-2 and TRBJ2-3; D possibly uses TRBD1 or TRBD2 (6 bases each). Sequenced sample: naive CD8+ T cells from blood, with Jurkat cell RNA spiked in. Subset given: FACS-sorted CD8+CD4-CCR7+CD45RA+ naive T cells. The receptor comes from a human donor in good health. Some libraries in this study had Jurkat cell RNA spiked in. As DNA, the CDR3 is TGCGCCAGCAGTGGCCCCCAAACGGGGGCCCCGGCAGATACGCAGTATTTT. Amino acids: CASSGPQTGAPADTQYF.